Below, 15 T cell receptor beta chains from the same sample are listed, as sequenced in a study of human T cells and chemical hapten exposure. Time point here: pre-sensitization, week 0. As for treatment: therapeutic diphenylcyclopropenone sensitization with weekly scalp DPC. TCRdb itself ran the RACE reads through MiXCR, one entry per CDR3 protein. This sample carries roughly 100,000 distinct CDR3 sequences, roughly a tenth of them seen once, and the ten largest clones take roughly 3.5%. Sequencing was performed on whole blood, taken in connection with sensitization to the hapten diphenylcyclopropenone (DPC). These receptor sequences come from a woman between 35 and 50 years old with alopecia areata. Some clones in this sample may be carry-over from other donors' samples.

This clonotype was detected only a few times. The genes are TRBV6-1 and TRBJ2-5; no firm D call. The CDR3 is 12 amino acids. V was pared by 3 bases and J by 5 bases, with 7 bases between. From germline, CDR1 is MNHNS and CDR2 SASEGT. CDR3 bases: TGTGCCAGCAGTGAGGCCCACGAGACCCAGTACTTC. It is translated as CASSEAHETQYF.

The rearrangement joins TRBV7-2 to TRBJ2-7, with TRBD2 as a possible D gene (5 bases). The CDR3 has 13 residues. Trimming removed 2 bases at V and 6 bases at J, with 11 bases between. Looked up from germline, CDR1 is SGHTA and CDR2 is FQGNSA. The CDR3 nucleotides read TGTGCCAGCAGCTTAACCGGGAACGGCGAGCAGTACTTC. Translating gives CASSLTGNGEQYF.

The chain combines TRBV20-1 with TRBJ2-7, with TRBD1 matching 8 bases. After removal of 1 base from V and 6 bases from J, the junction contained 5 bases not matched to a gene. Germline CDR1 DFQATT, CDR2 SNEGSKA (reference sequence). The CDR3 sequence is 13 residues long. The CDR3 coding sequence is TGCAGTGCTAGAGGGACAGGGCGGGCCGAGCAGTACTTC. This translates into CSARGTGRAEQYF.

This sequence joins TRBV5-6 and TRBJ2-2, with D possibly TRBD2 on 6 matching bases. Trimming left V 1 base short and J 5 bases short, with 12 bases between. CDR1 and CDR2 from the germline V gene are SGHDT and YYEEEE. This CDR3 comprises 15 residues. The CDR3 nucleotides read TGTGCCAGCAGCTTGTACGTGGGGAGGACCGGGGAGCTGTTTTTT. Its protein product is CASSLYVGRTGELFF.

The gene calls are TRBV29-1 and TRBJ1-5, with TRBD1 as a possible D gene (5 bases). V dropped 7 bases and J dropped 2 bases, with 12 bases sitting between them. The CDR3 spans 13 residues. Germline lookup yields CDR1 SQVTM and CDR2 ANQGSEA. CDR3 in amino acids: CSAARDRNQPQHF. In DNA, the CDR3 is TGCAGCGCAGCCCGGGACCGCAATCAGCCCCAGCATTTT.

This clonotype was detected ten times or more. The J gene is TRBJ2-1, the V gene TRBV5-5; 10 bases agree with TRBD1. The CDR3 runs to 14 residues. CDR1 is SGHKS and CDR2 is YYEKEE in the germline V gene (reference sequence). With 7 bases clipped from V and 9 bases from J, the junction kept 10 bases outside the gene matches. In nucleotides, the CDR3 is TGTGCCAGCGTAACCGGGACAGGGGATACTGAGCAGTTCTTC. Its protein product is CASVTGTGDTEQFF.

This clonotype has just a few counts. The CDR3 is CASSLRQGGYEQYF. In nucleotides, the CDR3 is TGTGCCAGCAGTTTGAGACAGGGAGGCTACGAGCAGTACTTC. The J gene is TRBJ2-7, the V gene TRBV27; perhaps TRBD1 as D (7 bases). Trimming removed 3 bases at V and 3 bases at J, with 12 bases between. CDR3 length equals 14 residues. The germline CDR1 and CDR2 sequences are MNHEY and SMNVEV (reference sequence).

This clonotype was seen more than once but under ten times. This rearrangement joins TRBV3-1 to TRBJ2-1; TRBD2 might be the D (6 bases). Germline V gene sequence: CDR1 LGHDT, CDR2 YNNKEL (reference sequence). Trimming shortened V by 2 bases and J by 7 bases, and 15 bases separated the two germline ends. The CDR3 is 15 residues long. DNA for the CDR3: TGTGCCAGCAGCCAATGGGACTCCCCTCGAAATGAGCAGTTCTTC. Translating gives CASSQWDSPRNEQFF.

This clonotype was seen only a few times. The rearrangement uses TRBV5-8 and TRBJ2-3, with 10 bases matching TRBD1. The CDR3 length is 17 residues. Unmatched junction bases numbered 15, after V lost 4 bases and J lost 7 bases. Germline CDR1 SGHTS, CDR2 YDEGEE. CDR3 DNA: TGTGCCAGCAGCCCTGACTCGGGGACAGGGGTAGGGAATACGCAGTATTTT. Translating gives CASSPDSGTGVGNTQYF.

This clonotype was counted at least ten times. The CDR3 reads CAISEPGLDSPLHF. Written as DNA, the CDR3 is TGTGCCATCAGTGAACCGGGTTTGGATTCACCCCTCCACTTT. V and J are TRBV10-3 and TRBJ1-6; the D is unclear. This CDR3 region has 14 residues. V was trimmed by 3 bases and J by 8 bases, leaving 11 bases between them. Germline V gene lookup returns CDR1 ENHRY and CDR2 SYGVKD.

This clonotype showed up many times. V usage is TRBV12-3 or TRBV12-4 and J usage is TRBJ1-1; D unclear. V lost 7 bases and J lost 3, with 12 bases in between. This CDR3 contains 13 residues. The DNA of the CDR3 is TGTGCCAGCAATACACAGTTGGACACTGAAGCTTTCTTT. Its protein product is CASNTQLDTEAFF.

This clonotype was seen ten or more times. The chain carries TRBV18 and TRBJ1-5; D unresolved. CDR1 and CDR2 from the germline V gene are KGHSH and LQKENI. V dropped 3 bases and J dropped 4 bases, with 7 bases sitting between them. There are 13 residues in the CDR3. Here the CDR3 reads CASSPGRNQPQHF. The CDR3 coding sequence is TGTGCCAGCTCACCCGGGCGTAATCAGCCCCAGCATTTT.

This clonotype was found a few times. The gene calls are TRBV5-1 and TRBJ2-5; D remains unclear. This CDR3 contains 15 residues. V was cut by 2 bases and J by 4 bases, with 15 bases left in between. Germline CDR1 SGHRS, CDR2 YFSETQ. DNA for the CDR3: TGCGCCAGCAGCTTAAGCAGAAGGGAAGGAGAGACCCAGTACTTC. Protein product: CASSLSRREGETQYF.

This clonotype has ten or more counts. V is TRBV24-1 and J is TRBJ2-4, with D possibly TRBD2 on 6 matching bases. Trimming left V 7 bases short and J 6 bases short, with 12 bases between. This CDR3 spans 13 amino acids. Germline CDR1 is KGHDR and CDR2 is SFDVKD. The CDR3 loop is CATREGGSNIQYF. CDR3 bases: TGTGCCACCAGGGAAGGAGGGTCAAACATTCAGTACTTC.

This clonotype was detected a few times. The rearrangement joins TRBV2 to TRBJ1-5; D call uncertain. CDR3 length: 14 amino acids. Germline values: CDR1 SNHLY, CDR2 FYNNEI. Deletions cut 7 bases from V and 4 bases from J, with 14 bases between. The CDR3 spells CASKRENGNQPQHF. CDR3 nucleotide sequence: TGTGCCAGCAAGCGGGAGAACGGGAATCAGCCCCAGCATTTT.